This T cell receptor beta chain was recovered during a study of blood T cell repertoires in COVID-19. Study-level background: Collection of acute and convalescent COVID-19 samples took place in the United States, Italy and Spain.

TCRdb's table, derived via immunoSEQ multiplex PCR, lists solely in-frame clones and lacks some. The data contain 150,000 to 200,000 clones, about 91% of them seen just once; the ten biggest clones take up 4% to 5%. Per the germline V gene, CDR1 is SGHRS and CDR2 is YFSETQ. V was trimmed by 4 bases and J by 10 bases, leaving 15 bases between them. This CDR3 region has 13 residues. Sample: peripheral blood. The rearrangement links TRBV5-1 to TRBJ2-1; maybe TRBD2 (5 bases). This sequence originates from a woman aged 25 to 45 with acute or convalescent COVID-19. The CDR3 DNA is TGCGCCAGCAGCATAGGAGAGGGCCTCGAGCAGTTCTTC. It translates to CASSIGEGLEQFF. The variable domain in full, completed from reference TRBV5-1 and TRBJ2-1, reads KAGVTQTPRYLIKTRGQQVTLSCSPISGHRSVSWYQQTPGQGLQFLFEYFSETQRNKGNFPGRFSGRQFSNSRSEMNVSTLELGDSALYLCASSIGEGLEQFFGPGTRLTVL.